The clone carrying this T cell receptor beta chain rates as medium-sized (0.01 to 0.1%). Its cognate antigen is unknown. A second nested PCR with blocking oligonucleotides suppressed unpaired genes. MiXCR, run by TCRdb on the emulsion pairing reads, gives a single entry per CDR3 protein. Here the sample spans several hundred distinct CDR3 sequences, under 35% being singletons. This sample was taken from a study of T cell repertoires in breast cancer. Paired alpha-beta TCRs of CD8+ T cells were analyzed by expanded emulsion RT-PCR. Study conclusions and caveats: Tumor-involved sentinel nodes shared about 8.1% of TCRs with matched tumors, tumor-free nodes over 1.5%. Emulsion RT-PCR gave a qualitative, not quantitative, TCR profile.

Germline V gene data show CDR1 as MGHDK and CDR2 as SYGVNS. With 5 bases clipped from V and 3 bases from J, the junction kept 5 bases outside the gene matches. CDR3 length: 14 residues. The sequence was obtained from a pool of human donors with breast cancer or a healthy control (not recorded which). J is TRBJ2-5 and V is TRBV25-1, with 8 bases matching TRBD2. The sequenced sample was CD8+ T cells. CDR3: CASSLREGEETQYF. CDR3 in DNA: TGTGCCAGCAGTCTTCGGGAGGGTGAAGAGACCCAGTACTTC.